This TCR beta chain is drawn from a study of vaccination effects on CD4 cells after COVID-19. TCRdb keeps only in-frame clones here, not all; method: immunoSEQ multiplex PCR. Here the sample spans about 72,000 clones, approximately 80% being singletons. In germline, CDR1 is SGDLS, CDR2 YYNGEE. There are 16 residues in the CDR3. Trimming took 0 bases from V and 7 from J, leaving 16 bases between them. A word on this clone: The antigen remains undetermined.

Antigen-specific CD4+ T cells expanded by the ViraFEST assay with viral peptide pools were then sequenced. The authors isolated CD4+ T cells after roughly 10 days of culture. Vaccination of participants consisted of two doses of either the BNT162b2 or mRNA-1273 vaccine. The chain uses TRBV9 and TRBJ2-2; D is undetermined. This clonotype originated in a human donor who received a COVID-19 vaccine. The source was CD4+ T cells from PBMCs cultured with HCoV-229E spike peptides, collected after COVID-19 vaccination. CDR3 residues: CASSVGASPLGGELFF. The CDR3 coding sequence is TGTGCCAGCAGCGTAGGGGCCTCCCCCCTGGGCGGGGAGCTGTTTTTT.